Following are 22 T cell receptor beta chains from one sample sequenced in a study of blood T cell repertoires in COVID-19. Repertoires were generated with immunoSEQ multiplex PCR, while TCRdb's copy carries only in-frame clones and drops some. The data contain over 250,000 clones, about nine tenths of them singletons. Sequences were obtained from peripheral blood. These receptors all stem from a man aged 50-60 years with acute or convalescent COVID-19.

This chain uses TRBV11-3 with TRBJ2-3; D call uncertain. Germline V gene data show CDR1 as SGHNT and CDR2 as YENEEA. V was pared by 1 base and J by 4 bases, with 12 bases between. The CDR3 is 15 amino acids. The CDR3 DNA reads as TGTGCCAGCAGCTTAGCTCCCCTCGTCTCAGATACGCAGTATTTT. Its protein is CASSLAPLVSDTQYF.

The chain couples TRBV6-5 to TRBJ1-6, with D unclear. The CDR3 runs to 13 residues. The V end was cut by 0 bases, the J end by 10 bases, with 7 bases between. Germline CDR1 MNHEY, CDR2 SVGAGI. CDR3 sequence (DNA): TGTGCCAGCAGTTACTCGATACTCTCACCCCTCCACTTT. The encoded protein is CASSYSILSPLHF.

The chain is built from TRBV4-1 and TRBJ1-1; D unclear. CDR3 size: 13 residues. The germline V gene encodes CDR1 MGHRA and CDR2 YSYEKL. Trimming took off 2 bases at V and 3 bases at J, with 7 bases between the two ends. The CDR3 coding sequence is TGCGCCAGCAGCCAATACATCTACACTGAAGCTTTCTTT. Translating it yields CASSQYIYTEAFF.

The chain recombines TRBV27 with TRBJ2-7, with a possible D match to TRBD2 (5 bases). CDR3 length: 14 residues. CDR1 and CDR2 (germline): MNHEY, SMNVEV (reference sequence). The V end was cut by 2 bases, the J end by 4 bases, with 12 bases between. In nucleotides, the CDR3 is TGTGCCAGCAGTTTAGCGGGTGGGCGGTACGAGCAGTACTTC. This gives the protein CASSLAGGRYEQYF.

Here the CDR3 reads CASSFQGRRGTEAFF. The CDR3, as DNA: TGTGCCAGCAGTTTCCAGGGCCGGAGGGGAACTGAAGCTTTCTTT. The chain is built from TRBV27 and TRBJ1-1, with D tentatively TRBD1 (5 bases). Per the germline V gene, CDR1 is MNHEY and CDR2 is SMNVEV (reference sequence). CDR3 length: 15 residues. Trimming took 3 bases from V and 5 from J, leaving 16 bases between them.

The rearrangement links TRBV7-3 to TRBJ1-1, with TRBD1 matching 8 bases. After removal of 5 bases from V and 5 bases from J, the junction contained 7 bases not matched to a gene. Per germline, CDR1 SGHTA and CDR2 FQGTGA. CDR3 length equals 14 residues. The CDR3 bases are TGTGCCAGCAGCCAAGGACAGGGATGGACTGAAGCTTTCTTT. This codes for CASSQGQGWTEAFF. Looking up the rest from reference TRBV7-3 and TRBJ1-1 gives the full variable domain: GAGVSQTPSNKVTEKGKYVELRCDPISGHTALYWYRQSLGQGPEFLIYFQGTGAADDSGLPNDRFFAVRPEGSVSTLKIQRTERGDSAVYLCASSQGQGWTEAFFGQGTRLTVV.

This sequence joins TRBV18 and TRBJ2-1; a weak D match, TRBD2 (6 bases). Germline V gene lookup returns CDR1 KGHSH and CDR2 LQKENI. CDR3 length equals 13 residues. Trimming took off 4 bases at V and 6 bases at J, with 10 bases between the two ends. CDR3 protein: CASSLAESNEQFF. CDR3 sequence (DNA): TGTGCCAGCTCACTAGCGGAATCCAATGAGCAGTTCTTC.

The J gene is TRBJ1-5, the V gene TRBV5-1; D possibly corresponds to TRBD1 (6 bases). The V and J ends lost 0 bases and 3 bases respectively, with 10 bases between them. Per the germline V gene, CDR1 is SGHRS and CDR2 is YFSETQ. CDR3 length equals 15 residues. The CDR3 sequence: CASSLGGGDNQPQHF. The CDR3 region has the DNA TGCGCCAGCAGCTTGGGTGGGGGCGACAATCAGCCCCAGCATTTT.

The V call is TRBV11-2, the J call TRBJ2-3; D call uncertain. The length of the CDR3 is 13 residues. V was trimmed by 5 bases and J by 4 bases, leaving 10 bases between them. CDR1 is SGHAT and CDR2 is FQNNGV in the germline V gene. CDR3 sequence (DNA): TGTGCCAGCAGCATCTCTAGGTCAGATACGCAGTATTTT. Protein: CASSISRSDTQYF.

The rearrangement joins TRBV7-9 to TRBJ1-2; D is possibly TRBD1 (5 bases). With 5 bases removed from V and 1 base from J, the gap between germline ends came to 11 bases. CDR3 length: 14 amino acids. Germline V lookup: CDR1 SEHNR, CDR2 FQNEAQ (reference sequence). The CDR3 DNA follows: TGTGCCAGCAGCACAACAGGAGATAACTATGGCTACACCTTC. Its protein product is CASSTTGDNYGYTF.

This chain joins TRBV7-9 and TRBJ1-1; 7 bases are shared with TRBD1. CDR1 SEHNR and CDR2 FQNEAQ come from the germline V gene (reference sequence). This CDR3 is 14 amino acids long. The junction had 2 bases not matched to a gene; V was cut back by 1 base and J by 3 bases. This chain's CDR3 is CASSLGQGDTEAFF. The CDR3 nucleotides are TGTGCCAGCAGCTTAGGACAGGGTGACACTGAAGCTTTCTTT.

This chain links TRBV11-3 with TRBJ2-3; unclear D gene. The CDR3 is 13 residues long. V was trimmed by 2 bases and J by 2 bases, leaving 5 bases between them. Germline CDR1 reads SGHNT; CDR2 reads YENEEA. This CDR3 reads CASSLYYTDTQYF. The CDR3 DNA follows: TGTGCCAGCAGCTTATATTACACAGATACGCAGTATTTT.

The chain is built from TRBV4-2 and TRBJ1-4; the D gene is possibly TRBD1 (6 bases). CDR3 length: 16 amino acids. V was trimmed by 1 base and J by 11 bases, leaving 20 bases between them. The germline V gene has CDR1 LGHNA and CDR2 YNFKEQ. The CDR3 here is CASSQVGPAGTPKLFF. The DNA for the CDR3 is TGTGCCAGCAGCCAAGTGGGGCCGGCCGGGACACCGAAACTGTTTTTT.

The V call is TRBV5-1, the J call TRBJ2-7, with 10 bases that match TRBD2. The CDR3 has 16 amino acids. With V trimmed by 1 base and J by 4 bases, 8 bases remained unmatched. Per the germline V gene, CDR1 is SGHRS and CDR2 is YFSETQ. DNA of the CDR3: TGCGCCAGCAGCTTGCAGTCCAGCGGGGGGGATTACGAGCAGTACTTC. Translation: CASSLQSSGGDYEQYF.

This rearrangement joins TRBV6-5 to TRBJ1-2, with D possibly matching TRBD1 (6 bases). The germline gives CDR1 MNHEY, CDR2 SVGAGI. The CDR3 covers 14 residues. Trimming removed 7 bases at V and 5 bases at J, with 17 bases between. The CDR3 loop is CASTQTGPGYGYTF. CDR3 DNA: TGTGCCAGCACCCAGACAGGCCCTGGATATGGCTACACCTTC.

The V gene is TRBV5-6, the J gene TRBJ1-5, with D unclear. Looked up from germline, CDR1 is SGHDT and CDR2 is YYEEEE. The CDR3 length is 17 residues. V was shortened by 0 bases and J by 3 bases, with 16 bases between the two germline ends. This CDR3 is CASSLGVGLSSNQPQHF. In DNA, the CDR3 is TGTGCCAGCAGCTTGGGGGTGGGCTTGTCTTCCAATCAGCCCCAGCATTTT. Together with reference TRBV5-6 and TRBJ1-5, the CDR3 gives the full variable domain: DAGVTQSPTHLIKTRGQQVTLRCSPKSGHDTVSWYQQALGQGPQFIFQYYEEEERQRGNFPDRFSGHQFPNYSSELNVNALLLGDSALYLCASSLGVGLSSNQPQHFGDGTRLSIL.

This clone was detected once. The chain is built from TRBV7-9 and TRBJ2-7; 7 bases agree with TRBD1. The germline V gene has CDR1 SEHNR and CDR2 FQNEAQ (reference sequence). The CDR3 extends over 15 amino acids. The V and J ends lost 5 bases and 0 bases, in that order; junction bases with no gene match: 7. The DNA for the CDR3 is TGTGCCAGCAGCCCCCCGGCAGGGGGCTCCTACGAGCAGTACTTC. Protein sequence: CASSPPAGGSYEQYF. The whole variable domain, remainder taken from reference TRBV7-9 and TRBJ2-7, is DTGVSQNPRHKITKRGQNVTFRCDPISEHNRLYWYRQTLGQGPEFLTYFQNEAQLEKSRLLSDRFSAERPKGSFSTLEIQRTEQGDSAMYLCASSPPAGGSYEQYFGPGTRLTVT.

This clone appeared a single time. V is TRBV29-1 and J is TRBJ2-2, with D possibly matching TRBD1 (6 bases). This CDR3 comprises 13 residues. Trimming stripped 4 bases from V and 5 bases from J, with 11 bases between. Germline V lookup: CDR1 SQVTM, CDR2 ANQGSEA. CDR3 residues: CSVVRTATGELFF. In nucleotides, the CDR3 is TGCAGCGTTGTTAGGACAGCAACCGGGGAGCTGTTTTTT.

The CDR3 reads CASRDRLNTGELFF. The CDR3 coding sequence is TGCGCCAGCAGGGACAGACTGAACACCGGGGAGCTGTTTTTT. The chain links TRBV10-1 to TRBJ2-2, with a tentative D call TRBD1 (6 bases). Per the germline V gene, CDR1 is WNHNN and CDR2 is SYGVQD (reference sequence). V was shortened by 6 bases and J by 1 base, with 9 bases between the two germline ends. This CDR3 region has 14 residues.

DNA of the CDR3: TGTGCCAGCAGCTTCGAGCAGGGGAACAATCAGCCCCAGCATTTT. It encodes CASSFEQGNNQPQHF. V usage is TRBV7-2 and J usage is TRBJ1-5, with D perhaps matching TRBD1 (6 bases). The V gene lost 3 bases and the J gene lost 3 bases, with 12 bases spanning the gap. The germline V gene encodes CDR1 SGHTA and CDR2 FQGNSA. The CDR3 is made up of 15 amino acids.

The J gene is TRBJ2-1, the V gene TRBV9, with a possible D match to TRBD1 (6 bases). The CDR3 totals 15 residues. The V and J ends lost 0 bases and 2 bases respectively, with 9 bases between them. Germline V gives CDR1 SGDLS, CDR2 YYNGEE. In DNA form, the CDR3 reads TGTGCCAGCAGCGTAGCAGGGGCAGCCTACAATGAGCAGTTCTTC. As protein: CASSVAGAAYNEQFF.

In this sample, this clone turned up a few times. The chain couples TRBV18 to TRBJ2-7; 10 bases line up with TRBD1. Germline V lookup: CDR1 KGHSH, CDR2 LQKENI. This CDR3 is 15 amino acids long. V shed 1 base and J 7 bases; nucleotides not matched to a gene: 7. The CDR3 protein is CASSPLTGTGAEQYF. The CDR3 region has the DNA TGTGCCAGCTCACCACTCACCGGGACAGGGGCGGAGCAGTACTTC.